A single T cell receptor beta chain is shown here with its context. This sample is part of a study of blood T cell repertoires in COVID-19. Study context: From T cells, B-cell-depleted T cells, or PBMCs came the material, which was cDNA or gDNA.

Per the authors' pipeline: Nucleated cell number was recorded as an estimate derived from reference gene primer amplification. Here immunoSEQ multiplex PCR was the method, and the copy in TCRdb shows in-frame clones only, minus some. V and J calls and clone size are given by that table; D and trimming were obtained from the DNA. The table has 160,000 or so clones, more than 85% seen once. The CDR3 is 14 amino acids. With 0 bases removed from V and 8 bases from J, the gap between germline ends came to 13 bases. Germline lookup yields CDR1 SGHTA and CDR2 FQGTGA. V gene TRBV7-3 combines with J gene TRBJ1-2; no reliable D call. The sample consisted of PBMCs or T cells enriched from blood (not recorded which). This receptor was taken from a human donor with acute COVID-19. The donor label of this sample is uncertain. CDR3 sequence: CASSLTGSGSGYTF. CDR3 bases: TGTGCCAGCAGCTTAACAGGGAGTGGAAGCGGCTACACCTTC.